This is a list of T cell receptor beta chains from one sample in a study of shared clonotypes between healthy human individuals. Using immunoSEQ multiplex PCR, the repertoire was profiled, and TCRdb retains in-frame clones only, with some absent. The sample includes some 1.5 million clones, about 96% of them seen just once. The specimen sequenced was naive CD4+ T cells sorted from blood. The receptors come from a man aged 25-45 years in good health. Both conserved end residues are part of each CDR3. A D gene is named only where the DNA matches it firmly. Clone size is shown for a subset of rows, as once, few, many or a class of expanded clone.

D,V,J,size,DNA,CDR3
TRBD2,TRBV30,TRBJ2-1,-,TGTGCCTGGAGTGAAGGGATAACCGGGACTAGCGGGAGGGGGAATGAGCAGTTCTTC,CAWSEGITGTSGRGNEQFF
-,TRBV27,TRBJ2-3,-,TGTGCCAGCAGTGTCCAAGTACGGGCAGATACGCAGTATTTT,CASSVQVRADTQYF
-,TRBV5-1,TRBJ2-3,-,TGCGCCAGCAAGGACAGCACTTCCACAGATACGCAGTATTTT,CASKDSTSTDTQYF
-,TRBV7-9,TRBJ2-2,-,TGTGCCAGCAGCTCCGGCCAGCGAGCGAACACCGGGGAGCTGTTTTTT,CASSSGQRANTGELFF
-,TRBV6-1,TRBJ2-1,-,TGTGCCAGCAGTGAACGCGGGGTAGGTCAGTTCTTC,CASSERGVGQFF
-,TRBV13,TRBJ2-2,once,TGTGCCAGCAGCCCATTTCGCAAGAACACCGGGGAGCTGTTTTTT,CASSPFRKNTGELFF
-,TRBV28,TRBJ1-5,-,TGTGCCAGCAGTTTCGGGGGAGGACCCCATCAGCCCCAGCATTTT,CASSFGGGPHQPQHF
TRBD2,TRBV5-4,TRBJ2-1,once,TGTGCCAGCAGCCCGGGGGGAGCGGGGCCTTACAATGAGCAGTTCTTC,CASSPGGAGPYNEQFF
TRBD1,TRBV5-1,TRBJ1-2,-,TGCGCCAGCAGCTTGGTGGGACAGGGGCACCAGCATGGCTACACCTTC,CASSLVGQGHQHGYTF
TRBD1,TRBV6-5,TRBJ1-4,-,TGTGCCAGCAGTTACGCAGGGGGTGAAAAACTGTTTTTT,CASSYAGGEKLFF
-,TRBV7-6,TRBJ2-1,-,TGTGCCAGCAGCTTAAGACCTCTGAGCTCCTACAATGAGCAGTTCTTC,CASSLRPLSSYNEQFF
TRBD2,TRBV7-6,TRBJ2-2,-,TGTGCCAGCAGCTCGGGACTAGTGACCGGGGAGCTGTTTTTT,CASSSGLVTGELFF
-,TRBV4-3,TRBJ2-1,-,TGCGCCAGCAGCCACGACCCGACTAGTCCCAATGAGCAGTTCTTC,CASSHDPTSPNEQFF
TRBD2,TRBV27,TRBJ2-7,-,TGTGCCAGCAGTTTATCAGGTGCGGGAGGCCTCTACGAGCAGTACTTC,CASSLSGAGGLYEQYF
-,TRBV6-6,TRBJ2-7,once,TGTGCCAGCAGTTACTGGACGGACGAGCAGTACTTC,CASSYWTDEQYF
-,TRBV29-1,TRBJ1-5,few,TGCAGCGCCGGGACAAAGGCCTTCAAGCCCCAGCATTTT,CSAGTKAFKPQHF
-,TRBV11-2,TRBJ1-3,-,TGTGCCAGCAGCCTCGGGAACGGGTTCTCTGGAAACACCATATATTTT,CASSLGNGFSGNTIYF
TRBD2,TRBV28,TRBJ2-3,-,TGTGCCAGCAACCATCAGGGCGGGAGAAGCACAGATACGCAGTATTTT,CASNHQGGRSTDTQYF
TRBD1,TRBV5-1,TRBJ2-7,once,TGCGCCAGCAGCTTCCCTCGGGACAGGGGGTTATCGCAGTACTTC,CASSFPRDRGLSQYF
-,TRBV27,TRBJ2-7,-,TGTGCCAGTGTCGGAGGGGGCTACGAGCAGTACTTC,CASVGGGYEQYF
-,TRBV7-9,TRBJ2-2,-,TGTGCCAGCAGCCATCTCAGCTCCGGGGAGCTGTTTTTT,CASSHLSSGELFF
-,TRBV5-1,TRBJ2-7,-,TGCGCCAGCAGCTTGGATCCGGGCACGGCGAAGGGGCAGTACTTC,CASSLDPGTAKGQYF
TRBD2,TRBV10-3,TRBJ2-1,-,TGTGCCATCAGTGGGGGAGGGGATGAGCAGTTCTTC,CAISGGGDEQFF
-,TRBV10-3,TRBJ2-2,-,TGTGCCATCAGTGATTGGTCCACCGGGGAGCTGTTTTTT,CAISDWSTGELFF
TRBD2,TRBV19,TRBJ2-1,-,TGTGCCAGTAGTATCACGGGACTAGCGGGGTCAAGCTCCTACAATGAGCAGTTCTTC,CASSITGLAGSSSYNEQFF
-,TRBV2,TRBJ1-2,-,TGTGCCAGCAGTGAAGAGGCCATTTCTAGTGGCTACACCTTC,CASSEEAISSGYTF
-,TRBV5-4,TRBJ1-1,-,TGTGCCAGCAGCCGGCGCGACAGGAACACTGAAGCTTTCTTT,CASSRRDRNTEAFF
-,TRBV10-2,TRBJ2-7,-,TGCGCCAGCAGTGAGAGTTATGGCGGGGTTTACGAGCAGTACTTC,CASSESYGGVYEQYF
-,TRBV19,TRBJ1-1,-,TGTGCCAGTAGTATAGGTCTAATGGCTGAAGCTTTCTTT,CASSIGLMAEAFF
-,TRBV7-9,TRBJ2-7,-,TGTGCCAGCAGCTTAGCGGGGTCGACGTACGAGCAGTACTTC,CASSLAGSTYEQYF
TRBD2,TRBV7-2,TRBJ2-1,-,TGTGCCAGCAGCCCCGGGGGGAGGGCTGAGCAGTTCTTC,CASSPGGRAEQFF
TRBD1,TRBV7-2,TRBJ2-3,-,TGTGCCAGCAGCTTAGCCTTGACAGGGGCGGGGGATACGCAGTATTTT,CASSLALTGAGDTQYF
TRBD2,TRBV5-1,TRBJ2-1,-,TGCGCCAGCAGCCCCGGACTAGCGGGACTGGATGAGCAGTTCTTC,CASSPGLAGLDEQFF
TRBD1,TRBV28,TRBJ2-7,-,TGTGCCAGCAGCGTCCCGGGACAGGGGGAGCAGTACTTC,CASSVPGQGEQYF
TRBD1,TRBV5-4,TRBJ1-5,-,TGTGCCAGCAGCTTGGGGGGACAGGGCAATCAGCCCCAGCATTTT,CASSLGGQGNQPQHF
TRBD1,TRBV28,TRBJ2-1,-,TGTGCCAGCAGTTTCCGGACAGGGTTGTACAATGAGCAGTTCTTC,CASSFRTGLYNEQFF
TRBD2,TRBV18,TRBJ2-3,-,TGTGCCAGCTCACCACTTCCAGGTAGCGGGATCACAGATACGCAGTATTTT,CASSPLPGSGITDTQYF
-,TRBV5-1,TRBJ1-2,-,TGCGCCAGCAGCTTGGCGGGATTTAACTATGGCTACACCTTC,CASSLAGFNYGYTF
-,TRBV14,TRBJ1-5,-,TGTGCCAGCAGCCAAACGGACAGCGGGGGGGATCAGCCCCAGCATTTT,CASSQTDSGGDQPQHF
-,TRBV14,TRBJ1-4,-,TGTGCCAGCAGCCAAGATCGGAGGGGCGCGACTAATGAAAAACTGTTTTTT,CASSQDRRGATNEKLFF
-,TRBV7-8,TRBJ2-2,-,TGTGCCAGCAGCTTAGCAAGGGTCCCGAACACCGGGGAGCTGTTTTTT,CASSLARVPNTGELFF
TRBD1,TRBV7-2,TRBJ1-4,-,TGTGCCAGCAGCTTAGGGGCAGGGGGGAATGAAAAACTGTTTTTT,CASSLGAGGNEKLFF